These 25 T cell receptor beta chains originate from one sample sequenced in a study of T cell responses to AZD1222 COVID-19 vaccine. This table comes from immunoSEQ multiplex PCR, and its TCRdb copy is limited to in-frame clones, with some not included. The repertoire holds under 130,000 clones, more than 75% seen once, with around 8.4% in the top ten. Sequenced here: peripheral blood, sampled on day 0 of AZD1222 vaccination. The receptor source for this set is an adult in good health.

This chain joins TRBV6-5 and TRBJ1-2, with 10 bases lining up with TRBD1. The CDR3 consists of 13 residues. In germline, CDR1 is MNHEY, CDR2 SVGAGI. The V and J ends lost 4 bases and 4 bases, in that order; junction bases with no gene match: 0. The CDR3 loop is CASSWTGGYGYTF. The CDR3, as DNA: TGTGCCAGCAGTTGGACAGGGGGCTATGGCTACACCTTC.

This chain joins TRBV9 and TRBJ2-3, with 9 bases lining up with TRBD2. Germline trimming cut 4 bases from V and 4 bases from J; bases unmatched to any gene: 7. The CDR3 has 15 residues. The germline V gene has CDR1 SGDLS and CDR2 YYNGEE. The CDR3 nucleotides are TGTGCCAGCAGCCCAGGGGCGGGAGGGGCAGATACGCAGTATTTT. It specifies CASSPGAGGADTQYF.

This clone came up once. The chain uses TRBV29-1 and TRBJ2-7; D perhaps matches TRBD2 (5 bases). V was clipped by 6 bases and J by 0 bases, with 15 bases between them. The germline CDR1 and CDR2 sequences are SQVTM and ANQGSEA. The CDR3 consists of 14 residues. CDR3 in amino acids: CSVVKRSSSYEQYF. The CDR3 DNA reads TGCAGCGTGGTGAAGCGGAGTAGCTCCTACGAGCAGTACTTC.

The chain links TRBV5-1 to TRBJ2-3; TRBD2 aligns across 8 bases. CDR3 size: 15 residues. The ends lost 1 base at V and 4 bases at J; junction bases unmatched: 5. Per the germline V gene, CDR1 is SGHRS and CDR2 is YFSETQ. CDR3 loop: CASSLPMREADTQYF. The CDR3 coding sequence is TGCGCCAGCAGCTTGCCAATGCGGGAGGCAGATACGCAGTATTTT.

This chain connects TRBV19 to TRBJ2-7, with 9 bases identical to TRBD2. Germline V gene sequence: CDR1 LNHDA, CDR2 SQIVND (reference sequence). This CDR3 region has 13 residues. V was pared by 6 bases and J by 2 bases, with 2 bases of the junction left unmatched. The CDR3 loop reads CASSGGRAYEQYF. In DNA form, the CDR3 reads TGTGCCAGTAGCGGCGGGAGGGCCTACGAGCAGTACTTC.

The CDR3 sequence is CASRLGATTDTQYF. The CDR3 nucleotides are TGTGCCAGCAGGCTCGGAGCTACCACAGATACGCAGTATTTT. This chain connects TRBV27 to TRBJ2-3; D gene uncertain. Trimming left V 6 bases short and J 2 bases short, with 12 bases between. The CDR3 is 14 residues long. Germline assignment: CDR1 MNHEY and CDR2 SMNVEV (reference sequence).

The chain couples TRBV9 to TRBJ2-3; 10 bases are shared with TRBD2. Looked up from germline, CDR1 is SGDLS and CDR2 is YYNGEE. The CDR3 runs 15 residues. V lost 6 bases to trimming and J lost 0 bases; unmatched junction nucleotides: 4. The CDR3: CASTPAGGSTDTQYF. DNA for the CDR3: TGTGCCAGCACCCCAGCGGGAGGGAGCACAGATACGCAGTATTTT.

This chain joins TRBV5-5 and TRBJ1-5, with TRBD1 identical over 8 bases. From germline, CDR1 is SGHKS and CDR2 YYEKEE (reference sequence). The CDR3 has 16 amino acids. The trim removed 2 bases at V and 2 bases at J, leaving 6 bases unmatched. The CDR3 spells CASSFLGQGGNQPQHF. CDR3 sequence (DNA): TGTGCCAGCAGCTTTCTCGGACAGGGCGGCAATCAGCCCCAGCATTTT.

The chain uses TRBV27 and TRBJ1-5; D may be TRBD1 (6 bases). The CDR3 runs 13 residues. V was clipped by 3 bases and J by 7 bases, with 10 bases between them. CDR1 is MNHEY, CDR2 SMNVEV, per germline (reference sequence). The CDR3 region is CASSFNQGQPQHF. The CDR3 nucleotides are TGTGCCAGCAGTTTTAATCAGGGGCAGCCCCAGCATTTT.

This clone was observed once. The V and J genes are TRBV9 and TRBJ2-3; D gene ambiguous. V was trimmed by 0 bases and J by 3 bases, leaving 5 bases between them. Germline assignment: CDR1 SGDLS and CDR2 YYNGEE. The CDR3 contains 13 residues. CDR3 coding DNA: TGTGCCAGCAGCGTAGAAGGGACAGATACGCAGTATTTT. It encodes CASSVEGTDTQYF.

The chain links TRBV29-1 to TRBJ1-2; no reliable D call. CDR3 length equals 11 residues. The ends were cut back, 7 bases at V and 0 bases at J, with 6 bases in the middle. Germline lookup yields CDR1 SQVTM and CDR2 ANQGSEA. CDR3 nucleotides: TGCAGCGGCGGAACTAACTATGGCTACACCTTC. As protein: CSGGTNYGYTF. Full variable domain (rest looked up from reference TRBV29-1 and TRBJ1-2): SAVISQKPSRDICQRGTSLTIQCQVDSQVTMMFWYRQQPGQSLTLIATANQGSEATYESGFVIDKFPISRPNLTFSTLTVSNMSPEDSSIYLCSGGTNYGYTFGSGTRLTVV.

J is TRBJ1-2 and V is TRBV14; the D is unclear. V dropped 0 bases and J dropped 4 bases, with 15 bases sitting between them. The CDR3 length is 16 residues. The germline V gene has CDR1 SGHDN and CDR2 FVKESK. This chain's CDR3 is CASSQDVPSWSYGYTF. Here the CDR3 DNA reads TGTGCCAGCAGCCAAGATGTCCCCTCCTGGAGCTATGGCTACACCTTC.

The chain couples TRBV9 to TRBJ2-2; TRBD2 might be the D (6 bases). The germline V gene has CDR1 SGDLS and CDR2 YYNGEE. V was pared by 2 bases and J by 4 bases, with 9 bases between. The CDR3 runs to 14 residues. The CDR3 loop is CASSVRGGTGELFF. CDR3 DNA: TGTGCCAGCAGCGTGCGGGGAGGCACCGGGGAGCTGTTTTTT.

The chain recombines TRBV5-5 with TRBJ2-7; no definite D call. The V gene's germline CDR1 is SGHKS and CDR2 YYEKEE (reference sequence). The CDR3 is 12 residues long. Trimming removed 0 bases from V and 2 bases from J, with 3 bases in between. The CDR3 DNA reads TGTGCCAGCAGCTTGGAAGCCTACGAGCAGTACTTC. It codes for CASSLEAYEQYF. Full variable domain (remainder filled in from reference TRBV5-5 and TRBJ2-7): DAGVTQSPTHLIKTRGQQVTLRCSPISGHKSVSWYQQVLGQGPQFIFQYYEKEERGRGNFPDRFSARQFPNYSSELNVNALLLGDSALYLCASSLEAYEQYFGPGTRLTVT.

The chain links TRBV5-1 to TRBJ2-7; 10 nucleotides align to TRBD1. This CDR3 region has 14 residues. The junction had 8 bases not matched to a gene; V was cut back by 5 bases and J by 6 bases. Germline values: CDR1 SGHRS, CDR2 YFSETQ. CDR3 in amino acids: CASRTGTGDGEQYF. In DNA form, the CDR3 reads TGCGCCAGCAGAACCGGGACAGGGGACGGCGAGCAGTACTTC.

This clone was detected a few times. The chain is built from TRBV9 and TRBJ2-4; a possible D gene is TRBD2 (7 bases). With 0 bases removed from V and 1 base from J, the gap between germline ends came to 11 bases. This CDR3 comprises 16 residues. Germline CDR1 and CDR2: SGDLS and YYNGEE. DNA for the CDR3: TGTGCCAGCAGCGTAGCTCGGGGGGCGGCCAAAAACATTCAGTACTTC. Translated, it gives CASSVARGAAKNIQYF. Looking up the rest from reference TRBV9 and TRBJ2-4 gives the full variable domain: DSGVTQTPKHLITATGQRVTLRCSPRSGDLSVYWYQQSLDQGLQFLIQYYNGEERAKGNILERFSAQQFPDLHSELNLSSLELGDSALYFCASSVARGAAKNIQYFGAGTRLSVL.

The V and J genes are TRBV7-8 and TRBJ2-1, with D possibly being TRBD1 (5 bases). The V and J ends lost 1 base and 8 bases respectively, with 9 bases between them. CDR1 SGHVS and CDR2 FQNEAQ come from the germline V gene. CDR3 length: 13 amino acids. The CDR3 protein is CASSLGGVDEQFF. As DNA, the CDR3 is TGTGCCAGCAGCTTAGGGGGCGTAGATGAGCAGTTCTTC.

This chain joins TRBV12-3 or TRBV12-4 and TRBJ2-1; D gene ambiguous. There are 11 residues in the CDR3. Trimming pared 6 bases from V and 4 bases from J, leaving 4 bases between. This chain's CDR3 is CASSLYNEQFF. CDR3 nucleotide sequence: TGTGCCAGCAGCCTGTACAATGAGCAGTTCTTC.

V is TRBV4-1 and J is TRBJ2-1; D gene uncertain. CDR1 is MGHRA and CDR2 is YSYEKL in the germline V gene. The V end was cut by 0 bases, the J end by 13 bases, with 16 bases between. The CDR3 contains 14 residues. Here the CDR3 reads CASSQEQADSFQFF. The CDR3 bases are TGCGCCAGCAGCCAAGAGCAGGCGGATAGTTTTCAGTTCTTC.

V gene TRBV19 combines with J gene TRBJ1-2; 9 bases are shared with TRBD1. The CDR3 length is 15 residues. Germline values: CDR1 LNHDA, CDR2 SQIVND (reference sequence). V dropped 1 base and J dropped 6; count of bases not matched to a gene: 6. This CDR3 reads CASSIGQDRGHGYTF. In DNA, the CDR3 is TGTGCCAGTAGTATAGGCCAGGACAGGGGCCATGGCTACACCTTC.

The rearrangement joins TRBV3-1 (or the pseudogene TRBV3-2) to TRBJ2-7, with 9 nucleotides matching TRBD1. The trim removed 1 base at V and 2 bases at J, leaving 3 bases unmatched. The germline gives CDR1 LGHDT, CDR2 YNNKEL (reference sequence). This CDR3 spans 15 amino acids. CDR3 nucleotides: TGTGCCAGCAGCCAAGCCCGGGACAGGGCCTACGAGCAGTACTTC. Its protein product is CASSQARDRAYEQYF.

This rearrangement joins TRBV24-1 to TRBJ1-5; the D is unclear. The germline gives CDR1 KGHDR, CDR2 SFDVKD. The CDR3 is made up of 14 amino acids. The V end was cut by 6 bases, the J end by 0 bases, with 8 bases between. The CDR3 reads CATSTQSSNQPQHF. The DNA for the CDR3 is TGTGCCACCAGTACCCAATCTAGCAATCAGCCCCAGCATTTT.

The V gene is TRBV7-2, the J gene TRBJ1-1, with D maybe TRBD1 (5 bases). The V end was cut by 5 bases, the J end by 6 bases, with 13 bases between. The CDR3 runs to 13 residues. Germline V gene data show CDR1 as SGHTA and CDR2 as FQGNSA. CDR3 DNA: TGTGCCAGCAGCCGCCAGGGCAGGGCTGAAGCTTTCTTT. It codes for CASSRQGRAEAFF.

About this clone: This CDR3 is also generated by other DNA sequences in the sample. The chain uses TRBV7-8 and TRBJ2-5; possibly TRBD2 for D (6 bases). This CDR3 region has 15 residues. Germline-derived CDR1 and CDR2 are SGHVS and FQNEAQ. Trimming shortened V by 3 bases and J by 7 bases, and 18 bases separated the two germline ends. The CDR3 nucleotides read TGTGCCAGCAGCTTTGGTCCGGGGGTTCAAACGACCCAGTACTTC. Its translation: CASSFGPGVQTTQYF. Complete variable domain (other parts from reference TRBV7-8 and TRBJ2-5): GAGVSQSPRYKVAKRGQDVALRCDPISGHVSLFWYQQALGQGPEFLTYFQNEAQLDKSGLPSDRFFAERPEGSVSTLKIQRTQQEDSAVYLCASSFGPGVQTTQYFGPGTRLLVL.

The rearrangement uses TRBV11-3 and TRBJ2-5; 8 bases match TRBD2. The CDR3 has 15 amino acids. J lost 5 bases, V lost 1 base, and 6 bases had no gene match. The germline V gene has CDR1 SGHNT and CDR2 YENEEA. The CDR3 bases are TGTGCCAGCAGCTTAGGACCGGGAGGGTTTGAGACCCAGTACTTC. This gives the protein CASSLGPGGFETQYF.